The 32 T cell receptor beta chains presented below share a single source sample, sequenced in a study of T cell responses to AZD1222 COVID-19 vaccine. The table came from immunoSEQ multiplex PCR; TCRdb's copy has only in-frame clones and leaves some out. This sample has about 93,000 clones; 65% to 90% occur once, and the top ten carry over 7.5%. The specimen comprised peripheral blood, sampled on day 0 of AZD1222 vaccination. The receptors originated from an adult in good health.

V usage is TRBV19 and J usage is TRBJ1-5; D remains unclear. The CDR3 consists of 12 residues. The V gene's germline CDR1 is LNHDA and CDR2 SQIVND (reference sequence). The ends were cut back, 1 base at V and 8 bases at J, with 6 bases in the middle. The CDR3 DNA follows: TGTGCCAGTAGTATAGGGGCGGAGCCCCAGCATTTT. It is translated as CASSIGAEPQHF. The entire variable domain, with the rest obtained from reference TRBV19 and TRBJ1-5, is as follows: DGGITQSPKYLFRKEGQNVTLSCEQNLNHDAMYWYRQDPGQGLRLIYYSQIVNDFQKGDIAEGYSVSREKKESFPLTVTSAQKNPTAFYLCASSIGAEPQHFGDGTRLSIL.

The chain is built from TRBV5-6 and TRBJ1-5; D is perhaps TRBD1 (6 bases). The CDR3 extends over 15 amino acids. Trimming left V 4 bases short and J 7 bases short, with 18 bases between. Germline loops: CDR1 SGHDT, CDR2 YYEEEE. CDR3 region: CASSSTMGAQQPQHF. DNA of the CDR3: TGTGCCAGCAGCAGTACTATGGGGGCACAGCAGCCCCAGCATTTT.

The chain has TRBV7-9 and TRBJ1-2; no clear D gene. CDR1 is SEHNR and CDR2 is FQNEAQ in the germline V gene (reference sequence). CDR3 length: 12 amino acids. V dropped 5 bases and J dropped 8 bases, with 12 bases sitting between them. This CDR3 reads CASSPRSEGYTF. CDR3 bases: TGTGCCAGCAGCCCCCGCAGCGAGGGCTACACCTTC. The full variable domain, with the rest looked up from reference TRBV7-9 and TRBJ1-2, is DTGVSQNPRHKITKRGQNVTFRCDPISEHNRLYWYRQTLGQGPEFLTYFQNEAQLEKSRLLSDRFSAERPKGSFSTLEIQRTEQGDSAMYLCASSPRSEGYTFGSGTRLTVV.

This chain links TRBV28 with TRBJ1-5; possibly TRBD1 for D (6 bases). The length of the CDR3 is 14 residues. Per germline, CDR1 MDHEN and CDR2 SYDVKM. Trimming stripped 6 bases from V and 2 bases from J, with 11 bases between. CDR3 bases: TGTGCCAGCAGCTACAGGGTGGGCAATCAGCCCCAGCATTTT. It specifies CASSYRVGNQPQHF.

The chain employs TRBV5-1 and TRBJ1-1; the D is unclear. The CDR3 totals 13 residues. The V end was cut by 4 bases, the J end by 5 bases, with 12 bases between. Germline V gene data show CDR1 as SGHRS and CDR2 as YFSETQ. CDR3 residues: CASSTGLGTEAFF. The CDR3 DNA sequence: TGCGCCAGCAGCACCGGGCTGGGAACTGAAGCTTTCTTT.

The chain is built from TRBV25-1 and TRBJ1-2; no clear D. Per germline, CDR1 MGHDK and CDR2 SYGVNS. Trimming stripped 2 bases from V and 4 bases from J, with 11 bases between. The CDR3 length is 14 residues. As DNA, the CDR3 is TGTGCCAGCAGTGAAGGCTTTGCCTTCTATGGCTACACCTTC. Protein: CASSEGFAFYGYTF.

This clone was counted a few times. The chain has TRBV24-1 and TRBJ2-2; 7 nucleotides match TRBD1. Germline loops: CDR1 KGHDR, CDR2 SFDVKD. The trim removed 3 bases at V and 1 base at J, leaving 4 bases unmatched. The CDR3 is 16 amino acids. CDR3 nucleotides: TGTGCCACCAGTGATGCCAGACAGGGGAACACCGGGGAGCTGTTTTTT. Translated, it gives CATSDARQGNTGELFF.

The CDR3 DNA sequence: TGTGCCAGCAGCCAAGGGGGTACCTACAATGAGCAGTTCTTC. Its translation is CASSQGGTYNEQFF. This chain connects TRBV14 to TRBJ2-1; no clear D gene. The CDR3 runs to 14 residues. Trimming cost V 1 base and J 2 bases, with 6 bases left between them. Per germline, CDR1 SGHDN and CDR2 FVKESK.

V and J are TRBV19 and TRBJ2-7; TRBD1 agrees at 8 bases. From germline, CDR1 is LNHDA and CDR2 SQIVND (reference sequence). Trimming removed 5 bases from V and 6 bases from J; junction bases left unmatched: 9. CDR3 size: 14 residues. The CDR3 sequence: CASSPDRGLREQYF. CDR3 nucleotide sequence: TGTGCCAGTAGTCCCGACAGGGGCTTGCGCGAGCAGTACTTC.

The rearrangement uses TRBV3-1 (or the pseudogene TRBV3-2) and TRBJ2-6; no clear D gene. Germline-derived CDR1 and CDR2 are LGHDT and YNNKEL (reference sequence). The CDR3 contains 17 residues. With 4 bases removed from V and 0 bases from J, the gap between germline ends came to 13 bases. Here the CDR3 reads CASSPARQSSGANVLTF. The CDR3 DNA reads as TGTGCCAGCAGCCCCGCCCGCCAGAGCTCTGGGGCCAACGTCCTGACTTTC.

The J gene is TRBJ2-5, the V gene TRBV6-5; D is possibly TRBD2 (6 bases). The CDR3 contains 16 residues. Trimming took 1 base from V and 3 from J, leaving 15 bases between them. From germline, CDR1 is MNHEY and CDR2 SVGAGI. CDR3 in amino acids: CASSYLGRRGKETQYF. CDR3 sequence (DNA): TGTGCCAGCAGTTACTTGGGTCGGAGGGGCAAAGAGACCCAGTACTTC.

V gene TRBV5-1 combines with J gene TRBJ1-1; the D is unclear. Germline loops: CDR1 SGHRS, CDR2 YFSETQ. The CDR3 consists of 15 residues. V dropped 5 bases and J dropped 0 bases, with 14 bases sitting between them. DNA for the CDR3: TGCGCCAGCAGGCGACGGGCGGGATTGAACACTGAAGCTTTCTTT. Translation: CASRRRAGLNTEAFF.

The genes are TRBV7-3 and TRBJ2-2; D is tentatively TRBD1 or TRBD2 (5 bases each). Trimming stripped 4 bases from V and 6 bases from J, with 15 bases between. Germline CDR1 and CDR2: SGHTA and FQGTGA. CDR3 size: 15 residues. Here the CDR3 reads CASSWGPSRPGELFF. CDR3 coding DNA: TGTGCCAGCAGCTGGGGACCCTCGCGGCCCGGGGAGCTGTTTTTT.

The V and J genes are TRBV19 and TRBJ1-3; unclear D gene. With 10 bases removed from V and 0 bases from J, the gap between germline ends came to 13 bases. Germline loops: CDR1 LNHDA, CDR2 SQIVND (reference sequence). This CDR3 region has 14 residues. The CDR3 reads CATRPLSSGNTIYF. DNA of the CDR3: TGTGCCACCCGCCCCTTAAGCTCTGGAAACACCATATATTTT. Looking up the rest from reference TRBV19 and TRBJ1-3 gives the full variable domain: DGGITQSPKYLFRKEGQNVTLSCEQNLNHDAMYWYRQDPGQGLRLIYYSQIVNDFQKGDIAEGYSVSREKKESFPLTVTSAQKNPTAFYLCATRPLSSGNTIYFGEGSWLTVV.

This chain uses TRBV24-1 with TRBJ2-7, with TRBD1 identical over 9 bases. The length of the CDR3 is 15 residues. The germline V gene encodes CDR1 KGHDR and CDR2 SFDVKD. The junction had 5 bases not matched to a gene; V was cut back by 4 bases and J by 2 bases. This CDR3 is CATSDRQGETYEQYF. DNA of the CDR3: TGTGCCACCAGTGACAGACAGGGGGAGACCTACGAGCAGTACTTC.

The chain has TRBV3-1 (or the pseudogene TRBV3-2) and TRBJ2-5; 8 bases map to TRBD1. CDR1 is LGHDT, CDR2 YNNKEL, per germline (reference sequence). The CDR3 runs to 16 residues. V gave up 2 bases and J gave up 5 bases; unmatched junction bases: 10. CDR3 protein: CASSQYPQGARETQYF. For the CDR3, the DNA is TGTGCCAGCAGCCAATACCCGCAGGGGGCGAGGGAGACCCAGTACTTC.

The chain joins TRBV7-8 to TRBJ1-3; no clear D gene. This CDR3 is 15 amino acids long. Germline lookup yields CDR1 SGHVS and CDR2 FQNEAQ. Trimming stripped 5 bases from V and 0 bases from J, with 11 bases between. CDR3 sequence reads: CASSGRPFSGNTIYF. Written as DNA, the CDR3 is TGTGCCAGCAGCGGCCGCCCGTTCTCTGGAAACACCATATATTTT.

This clone was detected once. The DNA of the CDR3 is TGTGCCAGCAGCTTACGAGAAGGACTAGCAGTTAGCACAGATACGCAGTATTTT. Translation gives CASSLREGLAVSTDTQYF. The rearrangement links TRBV7-9 to TRBJ2-3; 8 positions match TRBD2. This CDR3 is 18 amino acids long. Germline trimming cut 2 bases from V and 0 bases from J; bases unmatched to any gene: 10. In germline, CDR1 is SEHNR, CDR2 FQNEAQ (reference sequence).

The genes are TRBV4-3 and TRBJ1-2; D may be TRBD1 (5 bases). Germline values: CDR1 LGHNA, CDR2 YSLEER. CDR3 length equals 16 residues. V lost 0 bases, J lost 3 bases, and 14 bases lay in between. The CDR3 protein is CASSQESNEGYYGYTF. The CDR3 DNA reads TGCGCCAGCAGCCAAGAATCAAATGAGGGGTACTATGGCTACACCTTC.

The genes are TRBV28 and TRBJ2-1; perhaps TRBD2 as D (5 bases). Germline CDR1 and CDR2: MDHEN and SYDVKM. The CDR3 spans 12 residues. Trimming removed 4 bases from V and 15 bases from J, with 16 bases in between. DNA of the CDR3: TGTGCCAGCAGTTCTGAGGACTGGAGACGGTTCTTC. Translating it yields CASSSEDWRRFF.

The rearrangement uses TRBV6-5 and TRBJ2-1, with a possible D match to TRBD2 (6 bases). Trimming stripped 0 bases from V and 0 bases from J, with 9 bases between. Germline loops: CDR1 MNHEY, CDR2 SVGAGI. The CDR3 consists of 16 residues. The CDR3, as DNA: TGTGCCAGCAGTTACTCTAGCGGCAGCTCCTACAATGAGCAGTTCTTC. This gives the protein CASSYSSGSSYNEQFF.

The V gene is TRBV5-8, the J gene TRBJ1-4, with D possibly matching TRBD1 (5 bases). The CDR3 totals 16 residues. Between the trimmed V and J ends, which lost 0 bases and 5 bases, there was a span of 14 bases. Germline lookup yields CDR1 SGHTS and CDR2 YDEGEE. CDR3 in amino acids: CASSLAGLENNEKLFF. Written as DNA, the CDR3 is TGTGCCAGCAGCTTGGCGGGGCTTGAAAACAATGAAAAACTGTTTTTT.

This clone was seen only a few times. This rearrangement joins TRBV27 to TRBJ2-1; 7 bases fit TRBD1. Germline V gene lookup returns CDR1 MNHEY and CDR2 SMNVEV (reference sequence). This CDR3 is built from 15 residues. V shed 5 bases and J 3 bases; nucleotides not matched to a gene: 7. The CDR3 nucleotides read TGTGCCAGCAGTATCCGGCAGGGGGTCTACAATGAGCAGTTCTTC. Its protein is CASSIRQGVYNEQFF.

The gene calls are TRBV6-5 and TRBJ2-7, with 8 bases aligning to TRBD1. This CDR3 has 15 amino acids. Germline V CDR1 and CDR2: MNHEY, SVGAGI. Unmatched junction bases numbered 8, after V lost 5 bases and J lost 2 bases. The CDR3 DNA reads TGTGCCAGCAGTCGGGTCGCGGGACAGGCCTACGAGCAGTACTTC. Translated, it gives CASSRVAGQAYEQYF.

At least ten counts were recorded for this clone. This chain uses TRBV27 with TRBJ1-2, with 7 bases that match TRBD1. Germline CDR1 and CDR2: MNHEY and SMNVEV (reference sequence). The CDR3 runs to 13 residues. The ends lost 8 bases at V and 4 bases at J; junction bases unmatched: 7. CDR3 DNA sequence: TGTGCCAGCTCGACAGGGACCTCCTATGGCTACACCTTC. Residues: CASSTGTSYGYTF.

The V gene is TRBV2, the J gene TRBJ1-3; 8 nucleotides align to TRBD1. With 1 base clipped from V and 8 bases from J, the junction kept 7 bases outside the gene matches. The CDR3 loop spans 15 amino acids. Germline-derived CDR1 and CDR2 are SNHLY and FYNNEI. The CDR3: CASSEGGQGTDTIYF. The DNA of the CDR3 is TGTGCCAGCAGTGAAGGAGGACAGGGTACAGACACCATATATTTT.

The chain couples TRBV15 to TRBJ1-2; 9 nucleotides match TRBD1. Germline CDR1 is LNHNV and CDR2 is YYDKDF (reference sequence). This CDR3 region has 14 residues. V gave up 0 bases and J gave up 6 bases; unmatched junction bases: 2. The CDR3 coding sequence is TGTGCCACCAGCAGAGAACGACAGGGGGATGGCTACACCTTC. Its translation is CATSRERQGDGYTF.

The chain is built from TRBV10-3 and TRBJ1-3, with TRBD1 matching 7 bases. The germline CDR1 and CDR2 sequences are ENHRY and SYGVKD. This CDR3 is 14 amino acids long. The ends lost 6 bases at V and 0 bases at J; junction bases unmatched: 2. The CDR3 protein is CAIRGTASGNTIYF. Here the CDR3 DNA reads TGTGCCATCAGGGGGACAGCCTCTGGAAACACCATATATTTT.

The rearrangement joins TRBV28 to TRBJ2-7; possibly TRBD2 for D (5 bases). The V end lost 7 bases, the J end lost 2 bases, and 12 bases lay between the germline ends. Germline V gene lookup returns CDR1 MDHEN and CDR2 SYDVKM. The CDR3 length is 13 residues. Here the CDR3 reads CASTVASPYEQYF. CDR3 nucleotide sequence: TGTGCCAGCACCGTAGCGTCACCCTACGAGCAGTACTTC.

CDR3 sequence reads: CASSLAPSTGTYEQYF. The DNA for the CDR3 is TGTGCCAGCAGCTTAGCCCCTTCGACAGGAACCTACGAGCAGTACTTC. The V call is TRBV7-2, the J call TRBJ2-7; TRBD1 is a possible D gene (6 bases). Trimming removed 0 bases from V and 2 bases from J, with 14 bases in between. The CDR3 totals 16 residues. The germline CDR1 and CDR2 sequences are SGHTA and FQGNSA.

V is TRBV2 and J is TRBJ1-1, with 7 bases identical to TRBD1. Germline lookup yields CDR1 SNHLY and CDR2 FYNNEI. The CDR3 is made up of 14 amino acids. Losses at the gene ends were 2 bases for V and 2 bases for J; bases not matched to a gene: 2. CDR3 sequence: CASSEQGGNTEAFF. The CDR3 DNA follows: TGTGCCAGCAGTGAACAGGGGGGTAACACTGAAGCTTTCTTT.

The chain is built from TRBV28 and TRBJ2-7; 9 positions agree with TRBD1. The CDR3 loop spans 15 amino acids. J was trimmed by 4 bases and V by 9 bases; bases with no gene match: 13. Germline CDR1 reads MDHEN; CDR2 reads SYDVKM. DNA for the CDR3: TGTGCCAGTCTCGGTCACACAGGGGGCAGATACGAGCAGTACTTC. Its protein product is CASLGHTGGRYEQYF.